The T cell receptor beta chain under discussion was sequenced for a study of T cell changes during pregnancy in multiple sclerosis. V lost 4 bases, J lost 0 bases, and 10 bases lay in between. The length of the CDR3 is 15 residues. The V gene's germline CDR1 is MDHEN and CDR2 SYDVKM. Profiled with immunoSEQ multiplex PCR; TCRdb holds only in-frame clones, not every one. The table includes about 51,000 clones, 90% to 95% detected once. The sequence derives from a female donor with multiple sclerosis, enrolled in a pregnancy study. The chain joins TRBV28 to TRBJ2-1; a weak D match, TRBD1 (5 bases). The sample consisted of peripheral blood, taken in the second trimester of pregnancy. This chain's CDR3 is CASSSQGSSYNEQFF. DNA of the CDR3: TGTGCCAGCAGTTCGCAGGGAAGCTCCTACAATGAGCAGTTCTTC. Complete variable domain (other parts from reference TRBV28 and TRBJ2-1): DVKVTQSSRYLVKRTGEKVFLECVQDMDHENMFWYRQDPGLGLRLIYFSYDVKMKEKGDIPEGYSVSREKKERFSLILESASTNQTSMYLCASSSQGSSYNEQFFGPGTRLTVL.